The T cell receptor beta chain under discussion was sequenced for a study of blood T cell repertoires in COVID-19. Overall study: Researchers got acute and convalescent COVID-19 samples from the United States, Italy and Spain. PBMCs, B-cell-depleted T cells, or T cells provided the cDNA or gDNA that made up the material.

Per the germline V gene, CDR1 is SNHLY and CDR2 is FYNNEI. The CDR3 is 15 residues long. The junction had 9 bases not matched to a gene; V was cut back by 7 bases and J by 7 bases. This clone occurred a few times. In the authors' workflow: It was from reference gene primer amplification that nucleated cell counts were estimated. Profiled with immunoSEQ multiplex PCR; TCRdb holds only in-frame clones, not every one. The D gene and trimming were derived from the DNA, and the V and J assignments and clone size from that table. Of about 140,000 clones listed, 80% to 90% are singletons. This receptor was taken from a man in his fifties or sixties with active or convalescent COVID-19. The chain combines TRBV2 with TRBJ2-1; TRBD2 matches 11 bases. Source material: peripheral blood. The DNA of the CDR3 is TGTGCCAGCACCTTACTAGCGGGAGTTCGAAATGAGCAGTTCTTC. This encodes CASTLLAGVRNEQFF.